This T cell receptor beta chain was retrieved from a study of T cells in women clearing cervical HPV infection. Study summary: Case blood drawn at lesion detection; control blood after infection cleared.

This clone registers large by frequency. The read is 3 residues too short to cover the CDR3 end, so that end is filled in from the germline J gene. This CDR3 is also generated by other DNA sequences in the sample. Germline CDR1 is KGHSH and CDR2 is LQKENI. V was clipped by 3 bases and J by 2 bases, with 10 bases between them. CDR3 size: 14 residues. Using immunoSEQ multiplex PCR, the repertoire was profiled, and TCRdb retains in-frame clones only, with some absent. Its table lists 25,000 to 35,000 clones. The sequencing input was blood buffy coat. This clonotype was sampled from a woman between 18 and 69 years old with a cervical HPV16 infection that either progressed to CIN3+ or cleared (not recorded which). The chain couples TRBV18 to TRBJ1-2, with a tentative D call TRBD1 (6 bases). The DNA read from the CDR3 is TGTGCCAGCTCACCGACAGGCCCCAACTATGGC. Its protein product is CASSPTGPNYG. The full CDR3 reads CASSPTGPNYGYTF.